This T cell receptor (beta chain) was identified during a study of TIL therapy for anti-PD-1-resistant metastatic lung cancer. The V segment lost 2 bases and the J segment 1 base; nucleotides outside the gene matches: 4. In germline, CDR1 is SGDLS, CDR2 YYNGEE. This CDR3 comprises 15 residues. Sample time point: pre-treatment sample, taken before nivolumab and TIL therapy. Sequencing used immunoSEQ v3. Repertoires were generated with immunoSEQ multiplex PCR, while TCRdb's copy carries only in-frame clones and drops some. The sample includes about 32,000 clones, 60% to 80% of them seen just once. The sample consisted of blood, taken at baseline. The origin of this receptor is a woman aged 30-79 years with non-small cell lung cancer. V is TRBV9 and J is TRBJ2-3, with 7 positions matching TRBD2. The chain's CDR3 is CASSVTSERTDTQYF. CDR3 in DNA: TGTGCCAGCAGCGTCACTAGCGAACGCACAGATACGCAGTATTTT. Combining the CDR3 with reference TRBV9 and TRBJ2-3 gives the whole variable domain DSGVTQTPKHLITATGQRVTLRCSPRSGDLSVYWYQQSLDQGLQFLIQYYNGEERAKGNILERFSAQQFPDLHSELNLSSLELGDSALYFCASSVTSERTDTQYFGPGTRLTVL.